This T cell receptor beta chain came from a study of T cell responses to AZD1222 COVID-19 vaccine. Study-wide results and limits: Distributed over spike, vaccine-associated CD4 TCRs predominated at 160-218 and 743-854. Among those given AZD1222, only six were seropositive at baseline.

The method was immunoSEQ multiplex PCR; TCRdb's version includes in-frame clones alone and lacks a portion of them. The data hold roughly 150,000 clones, with 88% observed a single time. Pooling covered second doses at about 4 or about 12 weeks. In the case of this clone: The target antigen is unknown.

Sequencing used peripheral blood, obtained 28 days after the second AZD1222 dose. The TCR originated in an adult who received the AZD1222 COVID-19 vaccine.

DNA of the CDR3: TGTGCCAGCAGCCCCCGGGACGCCCGGGTCGAAAAACTGTTTTTT. It specifies CASSPRDARVEKLFF. The V and J genes are TRBV9 and TRBJ1-4; possibly TRBD1 for D (5 bases). Germline CDR1 SGDLS, CDR2 YYNGEE. The CDR3 runs to 15 residues. V was trimmed by 4 bases and J by 8 bases, leaving 18 bases between them.